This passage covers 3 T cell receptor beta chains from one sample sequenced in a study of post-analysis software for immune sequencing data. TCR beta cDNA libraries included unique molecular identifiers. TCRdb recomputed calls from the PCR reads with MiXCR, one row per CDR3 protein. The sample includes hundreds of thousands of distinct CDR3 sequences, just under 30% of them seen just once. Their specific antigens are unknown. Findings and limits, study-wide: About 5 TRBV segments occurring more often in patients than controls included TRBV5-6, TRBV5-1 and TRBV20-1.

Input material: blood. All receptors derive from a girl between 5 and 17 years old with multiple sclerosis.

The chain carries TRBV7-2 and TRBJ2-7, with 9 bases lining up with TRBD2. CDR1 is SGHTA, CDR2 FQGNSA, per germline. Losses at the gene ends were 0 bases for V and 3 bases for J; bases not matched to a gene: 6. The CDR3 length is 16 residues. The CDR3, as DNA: TGTGCCAGCAGCTTAGCGTCGTCTAGCGGGAACTACGAGCAGTACTTC. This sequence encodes CASSLASSSGNYEQYF.

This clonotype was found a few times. The DNA of the CDR3 is TGTGCCAGCAGCTTTGACGGAGCCTACGAGCAGTACTTC. It translates to CASSFDGAYEQYF. The V and J genes are TRBV28 and TRBJ2-7; D remains unclear. The CDR3 is made up of 13 amino acids. Per the germline V gene, CDR1 is MDHEN and CDR2 is SYDVKM. V lost 6 bases, J lost 2 bases, and 11 bases lay in between. The complete variable domain, with remaining parts taken from reference TRBV28 and TRBJ2-7, reads DVKVTQSSRYLVKRTGEKVFLECVQDMDHENMFWYRQDPGLGLRLIYFSYDVKMKEKGDIPEGYSVSREKKERFSLILESASTNQTSMYLCASSFDGAYEQYFGPGTRLTVT.

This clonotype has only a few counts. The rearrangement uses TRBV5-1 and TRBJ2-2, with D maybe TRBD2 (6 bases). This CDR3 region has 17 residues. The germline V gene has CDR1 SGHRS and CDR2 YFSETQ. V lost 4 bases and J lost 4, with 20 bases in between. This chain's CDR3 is CASSPPGGGTSTGELFF. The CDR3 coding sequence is TGCGCCAGCAGCCCCCCGGGTGGAGGGACCAGCACCGGGGAGCTGTTTTTT.